This T cell receptor beta chain stems from a study of molecular identifiers for immune sequencing clone quantification. TCRdb re-called the PCR reads through MiXCR, storing one row per CDR3 protein. The data hold around 65,000 distinct CDR3 sequences, with less than 20% observed a single time. Germline V gives CDR1 LGHDT, CDR2 YNNKEL (reference sequence). The ends lost 1 base at V and 1 base at J; junction bases unmatched: 7. CDR3 length equals 17 residues. This clonotype was seen at least ten times. The clonotype comes from a human donor in good health. Some libraries in this study had Jurkat cell RNA spiked in. Specimen: naive CD8+ T cells from blood, with Jurkat cell RNA spiked in. Subset in this sample: FACS-sorted CD8+CD4-CCR7+CD45RA+ naive T cells. This sequence joins TRBV3-1 and TRBJ2-4; 7 nucleotides match TRBD2. The CDR3 DNA is TGTGCCAGCAGCCAAGGGTTGGCGGGAGCGGCCAAAAACATTCAGTACTTC. Residues: CASSQGLAGAAKNIQYF.